A selection of T cell receptor beta chains follows, all from one sample in a study of blood T cell repertoires in COVID-19. The assay was immunoSEQ multiplex PCR, and TCRdb's table has in-frame clones only and misses some. The sample carries 130,000 or so clones, roughly 71% recorded once. The sample was peripheral blood. The receptors stem from a man older than 75 with acute or convalescent COVID-19. CDR3s include the opening cysteine and the closing phenylalanine or tryptophan. The D gene is left open where the match is weak. Not every row has a clone size; where given, it reads once, few, many or a size class.

len,v_gene,abundance,j_gene,d_gene,CDR3nt,CDR3aa
15,TRBV9,NA,TRBJ1-3,NA,TGTGCCAGCAGCACCGGAGGGGTCGGGAGAAACACCATATATTTT,CASSTGGVGRNTIYF
17,TRBV28,NA,TRBJ2-7,TRBD2,TGTGCCAGCAGACCCCCCGGGTTTGGCGGGGGGGTTCTCGAGCAGTACTTC,CASRPPGFGGGVLEQYF
12,TRBV12-3/TRBV12-4,NA,TRBJ2-7,NA,TGTGCCAGCAGTTTGGGACTTCCTCAGCAGTACTTC,CASSLGLPQQYF
15,TRBV5-1,NA,TRBJ2-6,TRBD1,TGCGCCGGGGCGACAGGGGCCGGGGGGGCCAACGTCCTGACTTTC,CAGATGAGGANVLTF
13,TRBV11-3,NA,TRBJ2-1,NA,TGTGCCAGCAGCTTAGGGCTGCAGGGGTTACAGTTCTTC,CASSLGLQGLQFF
15,TRBV7-2,NA,TRBJ1-5,NA,TGTGCCAGCAGCCACCAGACAGACAGCGCCCAGCCCCAGCATTTT,CASSHQTDSAQPQHF
14,TRBV9,NA,TRBJ2-1,TRBD2,TGTGCCAGCAGCGTTAGCGGGGTCTACAATGAGCAGTTCTTC,CASSVSGVYNEQFF
15,TRBV5-1,NA,TRBJ2-7,TRBD1,TGCGCCAGCAGCTTGGGGGGGACAGGTTCCTACGAGCAGTACTTC,CASSLGGTGSYEQYF
14,TRBV3-1/TRBV3-2,NA,TRBJ1-5,NA,TGTGCCAGCAGCCAAGATCTCAGCAATCAGCCCCAGCATTTT,CASSQDLSNQPQHF
15,TRBV5-1,NA,TRBJ2-1,TRBD2,TGCGCCAGCAGCTTGGAGCTAGCGGGGGGTGATGAGCAGTTCTTC,CASSLELAGGDEQFF
14,TRBV11-3,few,TRBJ2-5,TRBD2,TGTGCCAGCAGCTCTGGACTAGCTGAAGAGACCCAGTACTTC,CASSSGLAEETQYF
15,TRBV7-6,NA,TRBJ1-1,TRBD1,TGTGCCAGCAGCCCCCTGCCCGGGACAGGCCCTGAAGCTTTCTTT,CASSPLPGTGPEAFF
16,TRBV7-8,NA,TRBJ2-2,NA,TGTGCCAGCAGCCCCCCTGGGCTGACGACCACCGGGGAGCTGTTTTTT,CASSPPGLTTTGELFF
14,TRBV28,NA,TRBJ1-5,NA,TGTGCCAGCAGTCAGGGAGGTAGCAATCAGCCCCAGCATTTT,CASSQGGSNQPQHF
12,TRBV29-1,NA,TRBJ2-7,TRBD1,TGCAGCGTCCGCAGGGGGCTCTACGAGCAGTACTTC,CSVRRGLYEQYF
16,TRBV19,NA,TRBJ2-1,TRBD2,TGTGCCAGTAGTATAGCTAGCGGGGGGCCTTACAATGAGCAGTTCTTC,CASSIASGGPYNEQFF
15,TRBV5-1,NA,TRBJ2-1,TRBD2,TGCGCCAGCAGCTCTAATAGCGGGGGGCAGGGTGAGCAGTTCTTC,CASSSNSGGQGEQFF
12,TRBV6-5,NA,TRBJ1-1,NA,TGTGCCAGCAATGCAGGGGACACTGAAGCTTTCTTT,CASNAGDTEAFF
13,TRBV19,few,TRBJ1-1,NA,TGTGCCAGTAGTACAAGCAAGAACACTGAAGCTTTCTTT,CASSTSKNTEAFF
12,TRBV15,NA,TRBJ1-1,NA,TGTGCCACCAGCAGAAGGGGAACTGAAGCTTTCTTT,CATSRRGTEAFF
15,TRBV4-1,many,TRBJ1-1,NA,TGCGCCAGCAGAAGGACTGTTATGATGAACACTGAAGCTTTCTTT,CASRRTVMMNTEAFF
16,TRBV19,NA,TRBJ1-6,NA,TGTGCCAGTAGTAATGGACAGAGCTCCTATAATTCACCCCTCCACTTT,CASSNGQSSYNSPLHF
15,TRBV2,NA,TRBJ2-7,TRBD1,TGTGCCAGCAGTGAGGGGGGACAGGGCTCCTACGAGCAGTACTTC,CASSEGGQGSYEQYF
14,TRBV7-2,NA,TRBJ1-1,NA,TGTGCCAGCAGTCTGTACGGGAGGAACACTGAAGCTTTCTTT,CASSLYGRNTEAFF
14,TRBV3-1/TRBV3-2,NA,TRBJ1-2,NA,TGTGCCAGCAGTTATACCGGACAGAACTATGGCTACACCTTC,CASSYTGQNYGYTF
15,TRBV2,once,TRBJ1-3,TRBD1,TGTGCCAGCAATGCCGACCAGGGGGCTGGAAACACCATATATTTT,CASNADQGAGNTIYF
17,TRBV5-4,NA,TRBJ2-5,TRBD2,TGTGCCAGCAGCTTGGGGACGGGGGGGAGCATTGCTTTGACCCAGTACTTC,CASSLGTGGSIALTQYF
14,TRBV5-4,NA,TRBJ1-1,NA,TGTGCCAGCAGTCCGAGTGCAAGGAACACTGAAGCTTTCTTT,CASSPSARNTEAFF
15,TRBV5-1,once,TRBJ1-1,NA,TGCGCCAGCAGCTTGGACGGGGGGCGAAGGACTGAAGCTTTCTTT,CASSLDGGRRTEAFF
13,TRBV6-5,NA,TRBJ1-2,TRBD1,TGTGCCAGCAGTCCACAGGGGGCGCGAGGCTACACCTTC,CASSPQGARGYTF
15,TRBV5-1,NA,TRBJ2-7,TRBD1,TGCGCCAGCAGCCCGGGACAGGGGAAGCTCCACGAGCAGTACTTC,CASSPGQGKLHEQYF
15,TRBV11-1,NA,TRBJ1-5,TRBD1,TGTGCTCCACTTTGTGGACAGGGATCGGATCAGCCCCAGCATTTT,CAPLCGQGSDQPQHF